This entry lists 22 T cell receptor beta chains sequenced from one sample in a study of blood T cell repertoires in COVID-19. Some clones are missing from TCRdb's copy, which holds only in-frame ones; the method was immunoSEQ multiplex PCR. Among roughly 130,000 clones listed, about 86% were seen once. Sequencing used peripheral blood. The receptors originated from a woman at least 80 years old with acute or convalescent COVID-19.

This rearrangement joins TRBV6-5 to TRBJ2-1, with TRBD2 matching 10 bases. Germline values: CDR1 MNHEY, CDR2 SVGAGI. V was pared by 8 bases and J by 6 bases, with 4 bases of the junction left unmatched. This CDR3 has 13 residues. DNA for the CDR3: TGTGCCAGCTGTAGCGGGGGGTTCAATGAGCAGTTCTTC. Its protein is CASCSGGFNEQFF.

This clone came up a few times. The chain is built from TRBV5-8 and TRBJ1-3; the D is unclear. Germline CDR1 SGHTS, CDR2 YDEGEE. With 3 bases removed from V and 0 bases from J, the gap between germline ends came to 13 bases. This CDR3 is built from 16 residues. CDR3 sequence reads: CASSWPLWSSGNTIYF. The DNA for the CDR3 is TGTGCCAGCAGCTGGCCCCTGTGGAGCTCTGGAAACACCATATATTTT.

This clone turned up a few times. The V call is TRBV30, the J call TRBJ1-5; perhaps TRBD1 as D (6 bases). This CDR3 has 14 residues. Trimming shortened V by 4 bases and J by 4 bases, and 14 bases separated the two germline ends. Germline V lookup: CDR1 GTSNPN, CDR2 SVGIG (reference sequence). The CDR3, as DNA: TGTGCCTGGAATCAACAGGGACGGAATCAGCCCCAGCATTTT. It specifies CAWNQQGRNQPQHF. Complete variable domain (other parts from reference TRBV30 and TRBJ1-5): SQTIHQWPATLVQPVGSPLSLECTVEGTSNPNLYWYRQAAGRGLQLLFYSVGIGQISSEVPQNLSASRPQDRQFILSSKKLLLSDSGFYLCAWNQQGRNQPQHFGDGTRLSIL.

The chain links TRBV29-1 to TRBJ1-3; D is unclear. Trimming shortened V by 7 bases and J by 0 bases, and 13 bases separated the two germline ends. In germline, CDR1 is SQVTM, CDR2 ANQGSEA. CDR3 length: 14 amino acids. CDR3 in amino acids: CSARLSSSGNTIYF. CDR3 sequence (DNA): TGCAGCGCCAGGCTATCGAGCTCTGGAAACACCATATATTTT.

Here the CDR3 reads CASYYENTDTQYF. The CDR3 region has the DNA TGTGCCAGCTACTATGAAAACACAGATACGCAGTATTTT. This chain joins TRBV12-3 or TRBV12-4 and TRBJ2-3; D call uncertain. The V end was cut by 8 bases, the J end by 2 bases, with 11 bases between. CDR3 length equals 13 residues.

The chain carries TRBV7-9 and TRBJ1-5, with 8 bases aligning to TRBD1. The germline V gene has CDR1 SEHNR and CDR2 FQNEAQ (reference sequence). J gave up 8 bases and V 1 base, and 7 bases lay outside the gene matches. The CDR3 is 15 amino acids. The CDR3 spells CASSLVGQGAEPQHF. The CDR3 bases are TGTGCCAGCAGCTTAGTTGGACAGGGAGCCGAGCCCCAGCATTTT. The variable domain in full, with the rest retrieved from reference TRBV7-9 and TRBJ1-5, is DTGVSQNPRHKITKRGQNVTFRCDPISEHNRLYWYRQTLGQGPEFLTYFQNEAQLEKSRLLSDRFSAERPKGSFSTLEIQRTEQGDSAMYLCASSLVGQGAEPQHFGDGTRLSIL.

The chain joins TRBV6-5 to TRBJ1-1, with 9 bases fitting TRBD1. V lost 4 bases to trimming and J lost 1 base; unmatched junction nucleotides: 1. Germline assignment: CDR1 MNHEY and CDR2 SVGAGI. This CDR3 comprises 14 residues. The CDR3 DNA reads TGTGCCAGCAGTTTACAGGGGGCGAACACTGAAGCTTTCTTT. Residues: CASSLQGANTEAFF.

This chain uses TRBV5-1 with TRBJ1-5, with D possibly TRBD1 on 6 matching bases. Trimming cost V 4 bases and J 4 bases, with 21 bases left between them. The CDR3 is 17 residues long. From germline, CDR1 is SGHRS and CDR2 YFSETQ. CDR3 sequence: CASSPGQGTVGNQPQHF. In nucleotides, the CDR3 is TGCGCCAGCAGCCCGGGACAAGGTACGGTAGGGAATCAGCCCCAGCATTTT.

The V gene is TRBV6-6, the J gene TRBJ1-1, with D possibly matching TRBD1 (6 bases). The CDR3 has 13 residues. Germline CDR1 is MNHNY and CDR2 is SVGAGI (reference sequence). Trimming shortened V by 10 bases and J by 3 bases, and 15 bases separated the two germline ends. The CDR3 DNA reads as TGTGCCATCCAGGGGCGTGTGGACACTGAAGCTTTCTTT. Translated: CAIQGRVDTEAFF.

The count of this clone is one. V and J are TRBV6-6 and TRBJ2-2; TRBD1 aligns across 7 bases. V shed 5 bases, J shed 2 bases, and the junction held 14 bases outside the gene matches. There are 18 residues in the CDR3. Germline V gene data show CDR1 as MNHNY and CDR2 as SVGAGI (reference sequence). In nucleotides, the CDR3 is TGTGCCAGCAGTCTTCCGGGACAGCTATTAGTTAACACCGGGGAGCTGTTTTTT. Translating gives CASSLPGQLLVNTGELFF.

The V call is TRBV6-4, the J call TRBJ1-6; 7 nucleotides match TRBD1. With V trimmed by 11 bases and J by 7 bases, 11 bases remained unmatched. This CDR3 contains 14 residues. CDR1 and CDR2 (germline): MRHNA, SNTAGT. The CDR3 reads CALPRQGRNSPLHF. CDR3 sequence (DNA): TGTGCCTTACCCAGACAGGGTAGGAATTCACCCCTCCACTTT.

The chain uses TRBV11-2 and TRBJ1-1, with 8 bases lining up with TRBD1. V shed 5 bases and J 12 bases; nucleotides not matched to a gene: 26. From germline, CDR1 is SGHAT and CDR2 FQNNGV. CDR3 length equals 18 residues. The CDR3, as DNA: TGTGCCAGCAGCCGAGTCCGGACTGGAAGTTTAGGCGACAGGGGAACTTTCTTT. Translating gives CASSRVRTGSLGDRGTFF.

V usage is TRBV6-5 and J usage is TRBJ2-1; the D gene is possibly TRBD1 (5 bases). Germline loops: CDR1 MNHEY, CDR2 SVGAGI. The V and J ends lost 6 bases and 9 bases respectively, with 15 bases between them. This CDR3 contains 13 residues. As DNA, the CDR3 is TGTGCCAGCAGATGGGGCCTCTGGAGTGAGCAGTTCTTC. This translates into CASRWGLWSEQFF.

This clone was detected only once. The chain couples TRBV5-5 to TRBJ1-1, with TRBD1 as a possible D gene (5 bases). This CDR3 has 16 residues. The V end lost 0 bases, the J end lost 0 bases, and 12 bases lay between the germline ends. The germline gives CDR1 SGHKS, CDR2 YYEKEE (reference sequence). In DNA form, the CDR3 reads TGTGCCAGCAGCTTGGAGAGGACAAGGGTGAACACTGAAGCTTTCTTT. Protein sequence: CASSLERTRVNTEAFF. Combining the CDR3 with reference TRBV5-5 and TRBJ1-1 gives the whole variable domain DAGVTQSPTHLIKTRGQQVTLRCSPISGHKSVSWYQQVLGQGPQFIFQYYEKEERGRGNFPDRFSARQFPNYSSELNVNALLLGDSALYLCASSLERTRVNTEAFFGQGTRLTVV.

The chain couples TRBV5-6 to TRBJ1-4; 10 bases fit TRBD1. The CDR3 has 17 residues. The V gene end was trimmed by 3 bases and the J gene end by 0 bases; junction bases not matched to a gene: 5. The germline CDR1 and CDR2 sequences are SGHDT and YYEEEE. CDR3 bases: TGTGCCAGCAGCTGGGGACAGGGGTCCGCAACTAATGAAAAACTGTTTTTT. Its translation: CASSWGQGSATNEKLFF.

V is TRBV5-4 and J is TRBJ2-7; D might be TRBD2 (7 bases). CDR1 is SGHNT and CDR2 is YYREEE in the germline V gene (reference sequence). This CDR3 contains 16 residues. V lost 5 bases and J 6 bases, leaving 24 bases between the germline ends. The CDR3 sequence is CASSSGSIRGAGEQYF. CDR3 sequence (DNA): TGTGCCAGCAGTAGCGGGTCGATCCGGGGGGCCGGCGAGCAGTACTTC.

This clone was detected only a few times. The rearrangement uses TRBV5-5 and TRBJ1-5; perhaps TRBD1 as D (5 bases). The V gene's germline CDR1 is SGHKS and CDR2 YYEKEE (reference sequence). This CDR3 is built from 15 residues. Trimming removed 0 bases from V and 4 bases from J, with 11 bases in between. CDR3 nucleotide sequence: TGTGCCAGCAGCTTGGTACAGGTTACGAATCAGCCCCAGCATTTT. Translated: CASSLVQVTNQPQHF.

This rearrangement joins TRBV4-1 to TRBJ2-1; TRBD2 might be the D (6 bases). Trimming removed 1 base from V and 5 bases from J, with 12 bases in between. The germline gives CDR1 MGHRA, CDR2 YSYEKL. This CDR3 has 15 amino acids. The CDR3 region has the DNA TGCGCCAGCAGCCAAGGGAGGGGTGTCGACAATGAGCAGTTCTTC. Its protein is CASSQGRGVDNEQFF.

The chain couples TRBV2 to TRBJ2-1; 10 nucleotides match TRBD1. CDR3 length: 15 amino acids. Germline V gene data show CDR1 as SNHLY and CDR2 as FYNNEI. With 7 bases clipped from V and 2 bases from J, the junction kept 5 bases outside the gene matches. The CDR3 is CASILGQGPYNEQFF. CDR3 coding DNA: TGTGCCAGCATCTTGGGACAGGGGCCCTACAATGAGCAGTTCTTC.

The count of this clone is one. This chain uses TRBV20-1 with TRBJ2-5; no clear D gene. Germline V gives CDR1 DFQATT, CDR2 SNEGSKA (reference sequence). The CDR3 consists of 11 residues. V shed 3 bases and J shed 3 bases, with 5 bases lying between them. In nucleotides, the CDR3 is TGCAGTGCTAGTTACAAAGAGACCCAGTACTTC. This codes for CSASYKETQYF.

The chain employs TRBV4-3 and TRBJ2-5; D might be TRBD2 (6 bases). This CDR3 region has 16 residues. Trimming cost V 1 base and J 5 bases, with 17 bases left between them. Germline V lookup: CDR1 LGHNA, CDR2 YSLEER. CDR3 sequence (DNA): TGCGCCAGCAGCCAAGTCGGCGGAGGGAGTGGGGAGACCCAGTACTTC. This sequence encodes CASSQVGGGSGETQYF.

The chain links TRBV2 to TRBJ1-2, with D perhaps TRBD1 (6 bases). This CDR3 spans 18 amino acids. The germline V gene has CDR1 SNHLY and CDR2 FYNNEI. The V and J ends lost 4 bases and 4 bases respectively, with 25 bases between them. Here the CDR3 DNA reads TGTGCCAGCAGTGCAGTTGGGACATGGAACTTACTGGGCTATGGCTACACCTTC. It is translated as CASSAVGTWNLLGYGYTF. Full variable domain (outside the CDR3, taken from reference TRBV2 and TRBJ1-2): EPEVTQTPSHQVTQMGQEVILRCVPISNHLYFYWYRQILGQKVEFLVSFYNNEISEKSEIFDDQFSVERPDGSNFTLKIRSTKLEDSAMYFCASSAVGTWNLLGYGYTFGSGTRLTVV.